Listed here are 2 T cell receptor beta chains from one sample, sequenced in a study of T cell repertoires in cytomegalovirus infection. TCRdb itself ran the reads through MiXCR, one entry per CDR3 protein. The sample includes 130,000 or so distinct CDR3 sequences, about 6.5% of them seen just once. The specimen sequenced was PBMCs. These receptors originate from a human donor in good health (CMV status not recorded). Some clones in this sample may be carry-over from other donors' samples.

This clonotype was recorded at least ten times. The chain carries TRBV2 and TRBJ1-2; D uncertain. Germline V lookup: CDR1 SNHLY, CDR2 FYNNEI. The CDR3 is made up of 12 amino acids. The V and J ends lost 6 bases and 6 bases respectively, with 11 bases between them. This CDR3 is CASSPANHGYTF. The CDR3 DNA is TGTGCCAGCAGCCCGGCAAACCATGGCTACACCTTC.

The count of this clonotype is one. The chain combines TRBV29-1 with TRBJ2-5, with D possibly being TRBD1 (6 bases). V was clipped by 1 base and J by 3 bases, with 15 bases between them. The CDR3 extends over 15 amino acids. Germline loops: CDR1 SQVTM, CDR2 ANQGSEA. CDR3 loop: CSVEGFRGLKETQYF. Written as DNA, the CDR3 is TGCAGCGTTGAAGGTTTCAGGGGATTGAAAGAGACCCAGTACTTC.